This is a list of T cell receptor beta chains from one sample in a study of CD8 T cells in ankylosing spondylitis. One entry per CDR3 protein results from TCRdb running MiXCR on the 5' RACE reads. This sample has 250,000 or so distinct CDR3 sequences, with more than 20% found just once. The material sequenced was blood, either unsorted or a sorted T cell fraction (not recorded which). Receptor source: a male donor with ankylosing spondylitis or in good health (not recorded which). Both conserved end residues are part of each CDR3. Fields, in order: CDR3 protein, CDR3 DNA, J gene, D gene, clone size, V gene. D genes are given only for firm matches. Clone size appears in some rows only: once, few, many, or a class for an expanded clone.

CSVDGLGYNEQFF | TGCAGCGTTGACGGACTCGGCTACAATGAGCAGTTCTTC | TRBJ2-1 | NA | many | TRBV29-1
CSVSDGNQPQHF | TGCAGCGTAAGCGACGGAAATCAGCCCCAGCATTTT | TRBJ1-5 | NA | many | TRBV29-1
CASSVGTEYEQYF | TGTGCCAGCAGCGTAGGGACAGAGTACGAGCAGTACTTC | TRBJ2-7 | NA | many | TRBV9
CASSDGWATDYQETQYF | TGTGCCAGCAGCGACGGCTGGGCGACAGACTACCAAGAGACCCAGTACTTC | TRBJ2-5 | NA | few | TRBV6-1
CASSVGAEQEQFF | TGTGCCAGCAGCGTAGGGGCAGAACAGGAGCAGTTCTTC | TRBJ2-1 | NA | many | TRBV9
CASSSWQFTDTQYF | TGTGCCAGCAGCTCCTGGCAGTTCACAGATACGCAGTATTTT | TRBJ2-3 | NA | NA | TRBV7-2
CASSFQYEQYF | TGTGCCAGCAGTTTCCAGTACGAGCAGTACTTC | TRBJ2-7 | NA | once | TRBV28
CSARENGRYYGYTF | TGCAGTGCTAGAGAGAACGGAAGGTACTATGGCTACACCTTC | TRBJ1-2 | NA | many | TRBV20-1
CASSLGGGATDTQYF | TGTGCCAGCAGTTTAGGTGGGGGGGCAACAGATACGCAGTATTTT | TRBJ2-3 | NA | many | TRBV12-3/TRBV12-4
CSARRTETDTQYF | TGCAGTGCTAGGAGGACAGAAACAGATACGCAGTATTTT | TRBJ2-3 | NA | NA | TRBV20-1
CASSYQGGPLHF | TGTGCCAGCAGTTACCAAGGGGGCCCCCTCCACTTT | TRBJ1-6 | TRBD1 | NA | TRBV6-5
CSVVPGGTQYF | TGCAGCGTTGTGCCGGGGGGGACCCAGTACTTC | TRBJ2-5 | TRBD2 | NA | TRBV29-1
CAISEGTSHNEQFF | TGTGCCATCAGTGAAGGGACATCCCACAATGAGCAGTTCTTC | TRBJ2-1 | NA | few | TRBV10-3
CASSFDRGTDTQYF | TGTGCCAGCAGCTTCGATCGGGGCACAGATACGCAGTATTTT | TRBJ2-3 | NA | NA | TRBV7-9
CSVQNRGPYEQYF | TGCAGCGTTCAAAACCGGGGACCCTACGAGCAGTACTTC | TRBJ2-7 | NA | many | TRBV29-1
CASSAPGMTYGYTF | TGTGCCAGCAGTGCGCCCGGGATGACTTATGGCTACACCTTC | TRBJ1-2 | NA | many | TRBV6-1
CSVKEREQYF | TGCAGCGTTAAAGAGCGCGAGCAGTACTTC | TRBJ2-7 | NA | many | TRBV29-1
CASSHSGNRPLHF | TGTGCCAGCAGCCACTCGGGAAATCGGCCCCTCCACTTT | TRBJ1-6 | NA | many | TRBV7-6
CASRPSYNEQFF | TGTGCCAGCAGACCAAGCTACAATGAGCAGTTCTTC | TRBJ2-1 | NA | many | TRBV12-3/TRBV12-4
CASSLEGGHQPQHF | TGTGCCAGCAGTTTAGAAGGGGGCCATCAGCCCCAGCATTTT | TRBJ1-5 | TRBD1 | many | TRBV12-3/TRBV12-4
CASSWSLAHYEQYF | TGTGCCAGCAGTTGGTCCCTAGCCCACTACGAGCAGTACTTC | TRBJ2-7 | NA | few | TRBV28
CASSEGGMDEQFF | TGTGCCAGCAGTGAAGGAGGGATGGATGAGCAGTTCTTC | TRBJ2-1 | NA | few | TRBV25-1
CASSPGQGESPLHF | TGTGCCAGCAGCCCGGGACAGGGCGAGTCACCCCTCCACTTT | TRBJ1-6 | TRBD1 | many | TRBV12-3/TRBV12-4
CSAALGDKFF | TGCAGTGCTGCTTTAGGGGACAAATTCTTC | TRBJ2-1 | NA | NA | TRBV20-1
CATKSQRGPYNEQFF | TGTGCCACCAAGAGCCAGCGGGGGCCCTACAATGAGCAGTTCTTC | TRBJ2-1 | TRBD2 | few | TRBV15
CSARKGQYNEQFF | TGCAGTGCTAGAAAGGGACAGTACAATGAGCAGTTCTTC | TRBJ2-1 | TRBD1 | few | TRBV20-1
CASSLESLGRATQYF | TGTGCCAGCAGCTTAGAATCGCTAGGACGGGCTACGCAGTATTTT | TRBJ2-3 | NA | few | TRBV7-2
CSALGLASSYNEQFF | TGCAGTGCCTTAGGACTAGCCAGCTCCTACAATGAGCAGTTCTTC | TRBJ2-1 | TRBD2 | many | TRBV20-1
CSARTPGEAASYEQYF | TGCAGTGCTAGAACCCCCGGGGAAGCAGCCTCCTACGAGCAGTACTTC | TRBJ2-7 | NA | few | TRBV20-1
CSAQRETQYF | TGCAGTGCTCAAAGGGAGACCCAGTACTTC | TRBJ2-5 | NA | many | TRBV20-1
CASSSHPKTGGSYEQYF | TGTGCCAGCAGCTCCCACCCAAAGACAGGGGGCTCCTACGAGCAGTACTTC | TRBJ2-7 | TRBD1 | NA | TRBV7-8
CASTLDSWYGTDTQYF | TGTGCCAGCACCTTGGACTCCTGGTACGGCACAGATACGCAGTATTTT | TRBJ2-3 | NA | few | TRBV12-3/TRBV12-4
CATSPTSGGAGELFF | TGTGCCACCAGTCCGACTAGCGGGGGTGCCGGGGAGCTGTTTTTT | TRBJ2-2 | TRBD2 | many | TRBV24-1
CSVGRNENTEAFF | TGCAGCGTGGGACGGAACGAGAACACTGAAGCTTTCTTT | TRBJ1-1 | NA | many | TRBV29-1
CASSLGPLGYEQYF | TGTGCCAGCAGTTTAGGGCCGCTGGGGTACGAGCAGTACTTC | TRBJ2-7 | NA | NA | TRBV12-3/TRBV12-4